A selection of T cell receptor beta chains follows, all from one sample in a study of blood T cell repertoires in COVID-19. Sequenced by immunoSEQ multiplex PCR; TCRdb stores in-frame clones only, minus some. The repertoire consists of about 82,000 clones, with under 80% occurring once and the leading ten covering about a third. Sequencing was performed on peripheral blood. These TCRs come from a man aged 55 to 69 with COVID-19, enrolled during active disease. The CDR3 runs from the conserved cysteine through the conserved F or W. The order of the fields is D gene, V gene, J gene, clone size, CDR3 protein, CDR3 DNA. D genes are given only for firm matches. Rows give clone size only sometimes, using once, few, many, or a class for an expanded clone.

d_call: TRBD1; v_call: TRBV5-5; j_call: TRBJ2-7; clone_size: NA; cdr3_aa: CASSLGQGRGSYEQYF; cdr3_nt: TGTGCCAGCAGCTTGGGACAGGGAAGGGGCTCCTACGAGCAGTACTTC
d_call: TRBD1; v_call: TRBV5-1; j_call: TRBJ2-1; clone_size: few; cdr3_aa: CASSGDRVGEQFF; cdr3_nt: TGCGCCAGCAGCGGGGACAGGGTAGGTGAGCAGTTCTTC
d_call: NA; v_call: TRBV7-8; j_call: TRBJ2-5; clone_size: NA; cdr3_aa: CASSIGVETQYF; cdr3_nt: TGTGCCAGCAGTATAGGAGTGGAGACCCAGTACTTC
d_call: NA; v_call: TRBV30; j_call: TRBJ2-1; clone_size: once; cdr3_aa: CASYRGGGNNEQFF; cdr3_nt: TGTGCCAGCTACCGCGGAGGAGGTAACAATGAGCAGTTCTTC
d_call: NA; v_call: TRBV6-6; j_call: TRBJ2-3; clone_size: NA; cdr3_aa: CASSYLDTQYF; cdr3_nt: TGTGCCAGCAGTTACCTAGATACGCAGTATTTT
d_call: NA; v_call: TRBV7-3; j_call: TRBJ2-5; clone_size: NA; cdr3_aa: CASSFGGIGETQYF; cdr3_nt: TGTGCCAGCAGCTTTGGGGGGATCGGGGAGACCCAGTACTTC
d_call: NA; v_call: TRBV5-1; j_call: TRBJ2-7; clone_size: NA; cdr3_aa: CASRLWQGSYEQYF; cdr3_nt: TGCGCCAGCAGATTATGGCAGGGGTCCTACGAGCAGTACTTC
d_call: TRBD1; v_call: TRBV4-1; j_call: TRBJ1-4; clone_size: NA; cdr3_aa: CASSQETGHGEKLFF; cdr3_nt: TGCGCCAGCAGCCAAGAGACAGGGCATGGCGAAAAACTGTTTTTT
d_call: NA; v_call: TRBV19; j_call: TRBJ1-1; clone_size: NA; cdr3_aa: CASSATQGNTEAFF; cdr3_nt: TGTGCCAGTAGTGCAACACAGGGGAACACTGAAGCTTTCTTT
d_call: TRBD1; v_call: TRBV5-6; j_call: TRBJ1-5; clone_size: once; cdr3_aa: CASSLRSGTGGNQPQHF; cdr3_nt: TGTGCCAGCAGCTTGAGGTCGGGGACAGGGGGCAATCAGCCCCAGCATTTT
d_call: NA; v_call: TRBV5-6; j_call: TRBJ1-5; clone_size: NA; cdr3_aa: CASNRVGNQPQHF; cdr3_nt: TGTGCCAGCAACAGGGTTGGCAATCAGCCCCAGCATTTT
d_call: NA; v_call: TRBV19; j_call: TRBJ2-5; clone_size: NA; cdr3_aa: CASSIERSQETQYF; cdr3_nt: TGTGCCAGTAGTATCGAACGCAGCCAAGAGACCCAGTACTTC
d_call: NA; v_call: TRBV5-5; j_call: TRBJ1-1; clone_size: NA; cdr3_aa: CASSPDPRRAEAFF; cdr3_nt: TGTGCCAGCAGCCCGGACCCCCGGCGGGCTGAAGCTTTCTTT
d_call: TRBD1; v_call: TRBV4-1; j_call: TRBJ2-5; clone_size: NA; cdr3_aa: CASSRTGGDETQYF; cdr3_nt: TGCGCCAGCAGCCGGACAGGGGGCGATGAGACCCAGTACTTC
d_call: NA; v_call: TRBV5-1; j_call: TRBJ1-2; clone_size: NA; cdr3_aa: CASSLGDISNYGYTF; cdr3_nt: TGCGCCAGCAGCTTGGGGGACATCTCTAACTATGGCTACACCTTC
d_call: NA; v_call: TRBV30; j_call: TRBJ2-5; clone_size: NA; cdr3_aa: CAWRGLAVQETQYF; cdr3_nt: TGTGCCTGGAGAGGATTAGCGGTGCAAGAGACCCAGTACTTC
d_call: TRBD1; v_call: TRBV5-1; j_call: TRBJ1-1; clone_size: NA; cdr3_aa: CASSSWGQGLNTEAFF; cdr3_nt: TGCGCCAGCAGCTCCTGGGGACAGGGATTGAACACTGAAGCTTTCTTT
d_call: NA; v_call: TRBV18; j_call: TRBJ1-1; clone_size: NA; cdr3_aa: CASSPPGRANTEAFF; cdr3_nt: TGTGCCAGCTCACCACCAGGCAGGGCGAACACTGAAGCTTTCTTT
d_call: TRBD2; v_call: TRBV9; j_call: TRBJ2-1; clone_size: NA; cdr3_aa: CASSGGKRDYNEQFF; cdr3_nt: TGTGCCAGCAGCGGGGGAAAGCGGGACTACAATGAGCAGTTCTTC
d_call: NA; v_call: TRBV9; j_call: TRBJ2-2; clone_size: few; cdr3_aa: CASSSRGSTGELFF; cdr3_nt: TGTGCCAGCAGCTCCAGAGGGAGCACCGGGGAGCTGTTTTTT
d_call: NA; v_call: TRBV7-3; j_call: TRBJ2-1; clone_size: NA; cdr3_aa: CASSLSGGPRNEQFF; cdr3_nt: TGTGCCAGCAGTCTTTCCGGGGGGCCCAGGAATGAGCAGTTCTTC
d_call: NA; v_call: TRBV9; j_call: TRBJ2-2; clone_size: NA; cdr3_aa: CASSVAGSTNTGELFF; cdr3_nt: TGTGCCAGCAGCGTAGCGGGGAGTACGAACACCGGGGAGCTGTTTTTT
d_call: TRBD1; v_call: TRBV4-2; j_call: TRBJ1-2; clone_size: NA; cdr3_aa: CASSQDRGQGRIYYGYTF; cdr3_nt: TGTGCCAGCAGCCAAGATCGGGGACAGGGGCGCATCTACTATGGCTACACCTTC
d_call: NA; v_call: TRBV6-5; j_call: TRBJ2-1; clone_size: NA; cdr3_aa: CASSLADDNEQFF; cdr3_nt: TGTGCCAGCAGTTTAGCGGACGACAATGAGCAGTTCTTC
d_call: NA; v_call: TRBV6-5; j_call: TRBJ1-1; clone_size: NA; cdr3_aa: CASSYPALGDTEAFF; cdr3_nt: TGTGCCAGCAGTTACCCCGCCCTAGGGGACACTGAAGCTTTCTTT
d_call: NA; v_call: TRBV6-2/TRBV6-3; j_call: TRBJ1-6; clone_size: NA; cdr3_aa: CASSYSADRRDSPLHF; cdr3_nt: TGTGCCAGCAGTTACTCGGCGGACAGAAGGGATTCACCCCTCCACTTT
d_call: NA; v_call: TRBV19; j_call: TRBJ2-1; clone_size: NA; cdr3_aa: CASSGRGPSYNEQFF; cdr3_nt: TGTGCCAGTAGTGGCAGGGGTCCTTCCTACAATGAGCAGTTCTTC
d_call: TRBD1; v_call: TRBV7-3; j_call: TRBJ2-6; clone_size: NA; cdr3_aa: CASSPNEGGDGANVLTF; cdr3_nt: TGTGCCAGCAGCCCTAATGAAGGGGGCGACGGGGCCAACGTCCTGACTTTC
d_call: TRBD1; v_call: TRBV5-1; j_call: TRBJ1-1; clone_size: NA; cdr3_aa: CASSLAGQGAKAFF; cdr3_nt: TGCGCCAGCAGCTTGGCCGGACAGGGGGCAAAAGCTTTCTTT
d_call: NA; v_call: TRBV9; j_call: TRBJ2-3; clone_size: NA; cdr3_aa: CASSVSIVDTQYF; cdr3_nt: TGTGCCAGCAGCGTATCTATCGTGGATACGCAGTATTTT
d_call: TRBD2; v_call: TRBV2; j_call: TRBJ2-5; clone_size: NA; cdr3_aa: CASSRLAGTKETQYF; cdr3_nt: TGTGCCAGCAGCCGACTAGCGGGAACGAAGGAGACCCAGTACTTC
d_call: NA; v_call: TRBV3-1/TRBV3-2; j_call: TRBJ1-1; clone_size: NA; cdr3_aa: CASSRGGGGRVHTEAFF; cdr3_nt: TGTGCCAGCAGCCGCGGGGGCGGGGGGCGCGTTCACACTGAAGCTTTCTTT
d_call: NA; v_call: TRBV7-2; j_call: TRBJ1-2; clone_size: NA; cdr3_aa: CASSFTGSHYGYTF; cdr3_nt: TGTGCCAGCAGCTTCACAGGGAGCCACTATGGCTACACCTTC
d_call: TRBD2; v_call: TRBV5-1; j_call: TRBJ2-1; clone_size: NA; cdr3_aa: CASSLGLAGVNEQFF; cdr3_nt: TGCGCCAGCAGCTTGGGACTAGCGGGGGTTAATGAGCAGTTCTTC
d_call: NA; v_call: TRBV27; j_call: TRBJ1-5; clone_size: NA; cdr3_aa: CASTGATNQPQHF; cdr3_nt: TGTGCCAGCACAGGGGCGACCAATCAGCCCCAGCATTTT
d_call: TRBD2; v_call: TRBV27; j_call: TRBJ2-2; clone_size: NA; cdr3_aa: CATGTTNTGELFF; cdr3_nt: TGTGCCACAGGGACTACGAACACCGGGGAGCTGTTTTTT
d_call: NA; v_call: TRBV19; j_call: TRBJ2-5; clone_size: once; cdr3_aa: CATSVGETQYF; cdr3_nt: TGTGCCACCTCGGTCGGGGAGACCCAGTACTTC
d_call: NA; v_call: TRBV6-5; j_call: TRBJ2-1; clone_size: NA; cdr3_aa: CASSYRTVGSNEQFF; cdr3_nt: TGTGCCAGCAGTTACAGGACAGTGGGTAGCAATGAGCAGTTCTTC
d_call: NA; v_call: TRBV2; j_call: TRBJ2-7; clone_size: few; cdr3_aa: CASSYRGFPFYEQYF; cdr3_nt: TGTGCCAGCAGTTACCGGGGGTTCCCCTTTTACGAGCAGTACTTC
d_call: TRBD1; v_call: TRBV25-1; j_call: TRBJ1-1; clone_size: NA; cdr3_aa: CASSDAGTGGRAEAFF; cdr3_nt: TGTGCCAGCAGTGATGCCGGGACAGGGGGAAGGGCTGAAGCTTTCTTT
d_call: TRBD1; v_call: TRBV7-8; j_call: TRBJ1-2; clone_size: NA; cdr3_aa: CASSLGTGVGYTF; cdr3_nt: TGTGCCAGCAGCTTAGGGACAGGGGTTGGCTACACCTTC
d_call: NA; v_call: TRBV12-3/TRBV12-4; j_call: TRBJ1-2; clone_size: NA; cdr3_aa: CASRTGTSYGYTF; cdr3_nt: TGTGCCAGCAGGACCGGGACATCCTATGGCTACACCTTC
d_call: NA; v_call: TRBV6-6; j_call: TRBJ1-4; clone_size: NA; cdr3_aa: CASSPTLYRVRCEKLFF; cdr3_nt: TGTGCCAGCAGTCCTACCTTATACAGGGTAAGATGTGAAAAACTGTTTTTT
d_call: NA; v_call: TRBV9; j_call: TRBJ2-2; clone_size: NA; cdr3_aa: CASSDGPGRTGELFF; cdr3_nt: TGTGCCAGCAGCGATGGCCCAGGTCGGACCGGGGAGCTGTTTTTT
d_call: TRBD1; v_call: TRBV15; j_call: TRBJ2-5; clone_size: NA; cdr3_aa: CATSGEATGGQETQYF; cdr3_nt: TGTGCCACCAGCGGAGAAGCCACAGGGGGCCAAGAGACCCAGTACTTC